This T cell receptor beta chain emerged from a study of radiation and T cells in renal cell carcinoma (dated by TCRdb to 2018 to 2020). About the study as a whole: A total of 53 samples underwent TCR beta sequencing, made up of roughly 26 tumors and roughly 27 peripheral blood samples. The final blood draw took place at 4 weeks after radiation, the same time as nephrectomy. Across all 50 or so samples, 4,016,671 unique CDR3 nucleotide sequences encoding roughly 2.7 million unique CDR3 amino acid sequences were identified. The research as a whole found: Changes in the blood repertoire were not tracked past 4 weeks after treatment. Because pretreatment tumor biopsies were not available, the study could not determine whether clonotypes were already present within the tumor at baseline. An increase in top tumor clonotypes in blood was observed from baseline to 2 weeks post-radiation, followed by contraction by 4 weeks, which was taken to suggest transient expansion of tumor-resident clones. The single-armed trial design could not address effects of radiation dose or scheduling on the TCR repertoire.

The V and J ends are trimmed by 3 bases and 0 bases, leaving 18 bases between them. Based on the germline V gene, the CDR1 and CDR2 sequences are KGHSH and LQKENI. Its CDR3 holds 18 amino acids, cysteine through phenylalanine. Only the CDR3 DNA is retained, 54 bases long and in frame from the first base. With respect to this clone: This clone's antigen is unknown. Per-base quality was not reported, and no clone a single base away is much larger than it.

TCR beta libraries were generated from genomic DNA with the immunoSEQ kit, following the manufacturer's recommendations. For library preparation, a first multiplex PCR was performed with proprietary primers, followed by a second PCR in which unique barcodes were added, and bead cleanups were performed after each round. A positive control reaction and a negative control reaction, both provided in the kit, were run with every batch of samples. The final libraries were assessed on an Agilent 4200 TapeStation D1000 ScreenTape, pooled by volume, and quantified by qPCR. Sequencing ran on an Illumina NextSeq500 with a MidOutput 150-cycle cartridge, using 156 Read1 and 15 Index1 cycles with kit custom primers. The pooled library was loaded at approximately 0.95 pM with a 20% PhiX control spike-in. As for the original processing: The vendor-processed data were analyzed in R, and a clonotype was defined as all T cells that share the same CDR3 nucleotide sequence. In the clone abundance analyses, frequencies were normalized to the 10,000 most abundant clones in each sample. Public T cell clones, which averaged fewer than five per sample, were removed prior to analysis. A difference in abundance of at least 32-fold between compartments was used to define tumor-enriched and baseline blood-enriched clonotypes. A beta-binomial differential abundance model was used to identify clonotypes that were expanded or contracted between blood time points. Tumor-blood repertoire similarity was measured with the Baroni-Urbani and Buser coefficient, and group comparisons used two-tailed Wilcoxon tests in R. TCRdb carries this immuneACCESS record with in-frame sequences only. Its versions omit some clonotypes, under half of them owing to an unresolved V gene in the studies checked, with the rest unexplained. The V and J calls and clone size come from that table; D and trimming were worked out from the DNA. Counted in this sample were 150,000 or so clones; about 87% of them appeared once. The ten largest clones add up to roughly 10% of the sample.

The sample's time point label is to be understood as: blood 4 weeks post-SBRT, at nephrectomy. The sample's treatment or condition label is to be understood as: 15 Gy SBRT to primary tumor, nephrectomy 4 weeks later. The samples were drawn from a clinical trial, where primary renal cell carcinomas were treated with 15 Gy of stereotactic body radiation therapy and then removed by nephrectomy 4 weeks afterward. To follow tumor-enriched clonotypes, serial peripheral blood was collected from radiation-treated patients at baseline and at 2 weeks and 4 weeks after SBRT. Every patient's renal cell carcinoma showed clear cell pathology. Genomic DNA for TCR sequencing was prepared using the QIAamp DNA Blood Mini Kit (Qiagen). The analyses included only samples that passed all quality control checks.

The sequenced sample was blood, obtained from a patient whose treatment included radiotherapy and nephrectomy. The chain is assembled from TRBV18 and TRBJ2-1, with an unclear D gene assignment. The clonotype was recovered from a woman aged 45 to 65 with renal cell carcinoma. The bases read TGTGCCAGCTCACCGTTGTATCTGCGGATGAGCTCCTACAATGAGCAGTTCTTC. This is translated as CASSPLYLRMSSYNEQFF.